This T cell receptor (beta chain) comes out of a study of shared clonotypes between healthy human individuals. About this clone: Its cognate antigen is unknown.

The table came from immunoSEQ multiplex PCR; TCRdb's copy has only in-frame clones and leaves some out. The sample shows hundreds of thousands of clones, 80% to 95% of them seen only once. Naivety among CD8 cells was defined by CD45RO negativity and positive CCR7 selection, thereby excluding terminally differentiated effector memory CD45RA+ cells. Study-wide results and caveats: Estimated clonotype richness was generally higher in naive than memory subsets. Unshared clonotypes carried lower generation probabilities than those common to all four donors.

The germline CDR1 and CDR2 sequences are SGDLS and YYNGEE. The length of the CDR3 is 15 residues. The junction had 5 bases not matched to a gene; V was cut back by 0 bases and J by 2 bases. This chain uses TRBV9 with TRBJ2-7; TRBD2 matches 7 bases. Specimen: naive CD8+ T cells sorted from blood. The source is a man aged 25 to 40 in good health. This chain's CDR3 is CASSVDGTTTYEQYF. The DNA of the CDR3 is TGTGCCAGCAGCGTAGACGGGACTACTACCTACGAGCAGTACTTC.